This TCR beta chain is from a study of OX40 agonist ivuxolimab in advanced cancers. CDR1 is DFQATT, CDR2 SNEGSKA, per germline (reference sequence). Trimming shortened V by 3 bases and J by 7 bases, and 9 bases separated the two germline ends. CDR3 length: 11 residues. TCRdb's table, derived via immunoSEQ multiplex PCR, lists solely in-frame clones and lacks some. The data contain about 67,000 clones, roughly 81% of them singletons. The receptor was isolated from an adult with an advanced solid tumor such as melanoma, head and neck, liver or kidney cancer. The chain combines TRBV20-1 with TRBJ1-1; D is undetermined. The sequencing here drew on CD4+ or CD8+ T cells sorted from blood, taken in a trial of the OX40 agonist ivuxolimab. The CDR3 DNA is TGCAGTGCTAGCCGAGGGAGTGAAGCTTTCTTT. Encoded protein: CSASRGSEAFF.